The 27 T cell receptor beta chains given below trace back to one sample, sequenced in a study of beta chain features in type 1 diabetes. Study-level results: Shortening that was moderate but significant affected the TCRB CDR3s of Type 1 diabetes patients in all four CD4+ subsets.

Every isolated RNA sample was fully reverse transcribed, so sequencing captured expressed TCRB transcripts. TCRdb's copy holds only in-frame clones and misses some; the assay was immunoSEQ multiplex PCR. The sample has roughly 180,000 clones, about 7.8% seen once; the top ten hold 0.94%. What these receptors recognize is not known. Sequencing was carried out using central memory CD4+ T cells from blood. The receptor set was obtained from a woman in her thirties or forties with type 1 diabetes.

This clone was recorded many times. This sample includes further DNA sequences coding for the same CDR3. The chain joins TRBV6-6 to TRBJ1-5, with 9 nucleotides matching TRBD1. The germline gives CDR1 MNHNY, CDR2 SVGAGI (reference sequence). The CDR3 runs to 14 residues. With V trimmed by 5 bases and J by 4 bases, 3 bases remained unmatched. The CDR3 loop reads CASSNGQGNQPQHF. As DNA, the CDR3 is TGTGCCAGCAGTAATGGACAGGGGAATCAGCCCCAGCATTTT.

This clone was seen more than once but under ten times. The J gene is TRBJ1-5, the V gene TRBV4-2; the match to TRBD1 covers 8 bases. Germline trimming cut 3 bases from V and 5 bases from J; bases unmatched to any gene: 3. CDR3 size: 14 residues. Germline-derived CDR1 and CDR2 are LGHNA and YNFKEQ. The CDR3 region is CASSQTGAHQPQHF. The DNA for the CDR3 is TGTGCCAGCAGCCAGACAGGGGCGCATCAGCCCCAGCATTTT.

This clone was counted many times. Other DNA sequences in the sample encode the same CDR3. The V call is TRBV7-2, the J call TRBJ2-3, with 9 bases fitting TRBD1. The junction had 7 bases not matched to a gene; V was cut back by 6 bases and J by 3 bases. The CDR3 spans 15 residues. Germline V gene lookup returns CDR1 SGHTA and CDR2 FQGNSA. As DNA, the CDR3 is TGTGCCAGCAGTTTGGGACAGGGAAGGACAGATACGCAGTATTTT. This encodes CASSLGQGRTDTQYF.

This chain connects TRBV5-1 to TRBJ2-2; the D is unclear. V was clipped by 0 bases and J by 8 bases, with 2 bases between them. Germline V gene data show CDR1 as SGHRS and CDR2 as YFSETQ. The CDR3 extends over 11 amino acids. CDR3 in amino acids: CASSLAGELFF. Written as DNA, the CDR3 is TGCGCCAGCAGCTTGGCTGGGGAGCTGTTTTTT.

The chain joins TRBV14 to TRBJ1-2, with 7 bases lining up with TRBD1. The CDR3 length is 13 residues. Germline CDR1 reads SGHDN; CDR2 reads FVKESK. V was clipped by 4 bases and J by 8 bases; unmatched bases: 7. CDR3 in amino acids: CASSPRTGGGYTF. Written as DNA, the CDR3 is TGTGCCAGCAGCCCGAGGACAGGAGGAGGCTACACCTTC.

This clone was picked up a small number of times. The chain links TRBV6-6 to TRBJ1-5; D may be TRBD1 (6 bases). CDR1 MNHNY and CDR2 SVGAGI come from the germline V gene (reference sequence). The CDR3 is 14 residues long. Between the trimmed V and J ends, which lost 6 bases and 1 base, there was a span of 10 bases. CDR3 sequence (DNA): TGTGCCAGCAGACGACAGGTGAGCAATCAGCCCCAGCATTTT. Its protein product is CASRRQVSNQPQHF.

In this sample, this clone turned up a few times. The chain recombines TRBV30 with TRBJ1-1; weak D call: TRBD1 (5 bases). The germline V and J ends were trimmed by 5 bases and 1 base, with 11 bases remaining between them. Germline V gene sequence: CDR1 GTSNPN, CDR2 SVGIG (reference sequence). There are 13 residues in the CDR3. This CDR3 is CAWSIRGNTEAFF. CDR3 nucleotides: TGTGCCTGGTCAATTAGGGGGAACACTGAAGCTTTCTTT.

There are a few counts of this clone. This chain's CDR3 is CASGGAVYGYTF. The CDR3 nucleotides are TGTGCCAGCGGGGGGGCAGTTTATGGCTACACCTTC. The V and J genes are TRBV7-2 and TRBJ1-2; a weak D match, TRBD1 (6 bases). V lost 8 bases and J 5 bases, leaving 12 bases between the germline ends. Germline V gives CDR1 SGHTA, CDR2 FQGNSA. The CDR3 sequence is 12 residues long.

This clone was observed a few times. The rearrangement links TRBV23-1 to TRBJ1-5, with 7 bases identical to TRBD1. TRBV23-1 is recorded as an ORF, its role being uncertain. There are 15 residues in the CDR3. After removal of 2 bases from V and 6 bases from J, the junction contained 7 bases not matched to a gene. CDR3 protein: CASSQGDRVGQPQHF. CDR3 nucleotide sequence: TGCGCCAGCAGTCAAGGCGACAGGGTTGGTCAGCCCCAGCATTTT.

The chain is built from TRBV7-2 and TRBJ2-3; D unclear. The CDR3 is 16 amino acids. In germline, CDR1 is SGHTA, CDR2 FQGNSA. V was clipped by 1 base and J by 2 bases, with 13 bases between them. The CDR3 is CASSLVGRIITDTQYF. The CDR3 nucleotides read TGTGCCAGCAGCTTAGTCGGCAGGATCATCACAGATACGCAGTATTTT.

The gene calls are TRBV19 and TRBJ2-7; 7 nucleotides agree with TRBD1. This CDR3 is built from 14 residues. The V segment lost 6 bases and the J segment 3 bases; nucleotides outside the gene matches: 8. Germline V gene sequence: CDR1 LNHDA, CDR2 SQIVND (reference sequence). The DNA of the CDR3 is TGTGCCAGTAGCCCGGGACAGATAAACTACGAGCAGTACTTC. This gives the protein CASSPGQINYEQYF.

This chain connects TRBV11-3 to TRBJ2-1; maybe TRBD2 (6 bases). Germline V CDR1 and CDR2: SGHNT, YENEEA. The CDR3 has 15 amino acids. The ends were cut back, 3 bases at V and 4 bases at J, with 13 bases in the middle. DNA for the CDR3: TGTGCCAGCAGCTTGAGGGAGGCGGGATACAATGAGCAGTTCTTC. It codes for CASSLREAGYNEQFF.

In its sample, this clone was seen a few times. This sample includes further DNA sequences coding for the same CDR3. V gene TRBV6-5 combines with J gene TRBJ1-4; 10 bases agree with TRBD1. Germline assignment: CDR1 MNHEY and CDR2 SVGAGI. V lost 4 bases, J lost 8 bases, and 10 bases stayed unmatched. The CDR3 consists of 16 residues. In DNA, the CDR3 is TGTGCCAGCAGTTCGACAGGGGGCGCCGGCGGGGAAAAACTGTTTTTT. This encodes CASSSTGGAGGEKLFF.

The chain links TRBV4-1 to TRBJ2-3, with D tentatively TRBD1 (5 bases). The CDR3 runs 17 residues. V lost 0 bases and J 1 base, leaving 14 bases between the germline ends. The germline gives CDR1 MGHRA, CDR2 YSYEKL. The CDR3 bases are TGCGCCAGCAGCCAAGATAAAGGCGTAGGGGGCACAGATACGCAGTATTTT. Protein product: CASSQDKGVGGTDTQYF.

The sample holds a few counts of this clone. This chain connects TRBV19 to TRBJ2-6, with D uncertain. CDR1 and CDR2 (germline): LNHDA, SQIVND (reference sequence). V dropped 5 bases and J dropped 6 bases, with 5 bases sitting between them. The CDR3 loop spans 12 amino acids. This CDR3 reads CASSAEANVLTF. CDR3 in DNA: TGTGCCAGTAGTGCGGAGGCCAACGTCCTGACTTTC.

CDR3 protein: CASSSGITTFTEAFF. The CDR3 DNA follows: TGTGCCAGCAGTTCCGGGATTACGACGTTCACTGAAGCTTTCTTT. J is TRBJ1-1 and V is TRBV7-9; D is uncertain. Trimming left V 6 bases short and J 4 bases short, with 18 bases between. Germline lookup yields CDR1 SEHNR and CDR2 FQNEAQ (reference sequence). The CDR3 is 15 residues long.

This clone was picked up a small number of times. The chain couples TRBV5-1 to TRBJ1-1; D unclear. Germline lookup yields CDR1 SGHRS and CDR2 YFSETQ. This CDR3 has 13 residues. The V and J ends lost 1 base and 3 bases respectively, with 7 bases between them. CDR3 DNA: TGCGCCAGCAGCTTGACCGAGGACACTGAAGCTTTCTTT. It encodes CASSLTEDTEAFF.

The rearrangement uses TRBV10-3 and TRBJ1-1; 7 bases are a match to TRBD1. The CDR3 is made up of 14 amino acids. The J segment lost 5 bases and the V segment lost 5 bases, leaving 8 bases of the junction unmatched. Germline lookup yields CDR1 ENHRY and CDR2 SYGVKD. The CDR3 loop reads CAISTVEGATEAFF. The CDR3 coding sequence is TGTGCCATCAGTACAGTGGAGGGGGCGACTGAAGCTTTCTTT.

The table lists this clone with many counts. This chain links TRBV2 with TRBJ2-7; 7 bases fit TRBD1. This CDR3 has 13 residues. Germline-derived CDR1 and CDR2 are SNHLY and FYNNEI. The junction had 4 bases not matched to a gene; V was cut back by 8 bases and J by 0 bases. CDR3 coding DNA: TGTGCCAGCCGACAGGGCCTCTCCTACGAGCAGTACTTC. It yields the protein CASRQGLSYEQYF.

Concerning this clone itself: The sample contains more than one DNA sequence encoding this CDR3. The CDR3 loop is CASSFGQETQYF. The CDR3 coding sequence is TGTGCCAGCAGCTTCGGGCAAGAGACCCAGTACTTC. The V gene is TRBV7-2, the J gene TRBJ2-5; D remains ambiguous. The CDR3 sequence is 12 residues long. CDR1 and CDR2 from the germline V gene are SGHTA and FQGNSA. The V end lost 3 bases, the J end lost 2 bases, and 4 bases lay between the germline ends.

This clone has more than one count but fewer than ten. The chain joins TRBV7-8 to TRBJ2-7; D gene uncertain. Germline values: CDR1 SGHVS, CDR2 FQNEAQ. CDR3 length: 14 amino acids. V shed 1 base and J shed 0 bases, with 7 bases lying between them. CDR3 sequence reads: CASSLDVVSYEQYF. CDR3 nucleotides: TGTGCCAGCAGCTTAGATGTAGTCTCCTACGAGCAGTACTTC.

This chain links TRBV19 with TRBJ2-3; 8 bases agree with TRBD2. CDR3 length: 14 amino acids. V dropped 6 bases and J dropped 4; count of bases not matched to a gene: 6. CDR1 and CDR2 from the germline V gene are LNHDA and SQIVND (reference sequence). The CDR3 region has the DNA TGTGCCAGTAGCGCCGGGACTAGACCAGATACGCAGTATTTT. Its translation: CASSAGTRPDTQYF. Filled out from reference TRBV19 and TRBJ2-3, the complete variable domain reads DGGITQSPKYLFRKEGQNVTLSCEQNLNHDAMYWYRQDPGQGLRLIYYSQIVNDFQKGDIAEGYSVSREKKESFPLTVTSAQKNPTAFYLCASSAGTRPDTQYFGPGTRLTVL.

The chain couples TRBV5-4 to TRBJ1-2; TRBD1 matches 12 bases. This CDR3 has 16 amino acids. The J segment lost 2 bases and the V segment lost 3 bases, leaving 5 bases of the junction unmatched. CDR1 SGHNT and CDR2 YYREEE come from the germline V gene (reference sequence). CDR3 amino acids: CASSWGGTGGNYGYTF. Here the CDR3 DNA reads TGTGCCAGCAGCTGGGGGGGGACAGGGGGCAACTATGGCTACACCTTC.

This clone occurred a few times. This sequence joins TRBV28 and TRBJ1-2; 10 nucleotides agree with TRBD1. The V segment lost 2 bases and the J segment 2 bases; nucleotides outside the gene matches: 5. The germline CDR1 and CDR2 sequences are MDHEN and SYDVKM. This CDR3 region has 16 residues. CDR3 region: CASSLLPGQGNYGYTF. The DNA of the CDR3 is TGTGCCAGCAGTTTACTACCGGGACAGGGGAACTATGGCTACACCTTC.

A few counts support this clone. This sequence joins TRBV2 and TRBJ2-7; 8 bases map to TRBD2. CDR3 length equals 14 residues. The V gene end was trimmed by 6 bases and the J gene end by 1 base; junction bases not matched to a gene: 5. Germline CDR1 SNHLY, CDR2 FYNNEI. The CDR3 loop is CASRSASGSYEQYF. The DNA for the CDR3 is TGTGCCAGCAGAAGCGCTAGCGGGTCCTACGAGCAGTACTTC.

Worth noting for this clone: Other DNA sequences in this specimen translate into the identical CDR3. The CDR3 here is CASSLGAGSSYEQYF. CDR3 bases: TGTGCCAGCAGCTTAGGGGCGGGGAGCTCCTACGAGCAGTACTTC. The chain combines TRBV7-9 with TRBJ2-7; D perhaps matches TRBD2 (6 bases). V lost 1 base and J lost 0, with 10 bases in between. The CDR3 consists of 15 residues. CDR1 is SEHNR, CDR2 FQNEAQ, per germline (reference sequence).

Only a few counts were recorded for this clone. The gene calls are TRBV25-1 and TRBJ1-2; 9 bases line up with TRBD1. Germline CDR1 is MGHDK and CDR2 is SYGVNS. Trimming cost V 4 bases and J 8 bases; bases outside gene matches: 2. This CDR3 is built from 12 residues. CDR3 sequence (DNA): TGTGCCAGCAGTGGACAGGGGGGCGGCTACACCTTC. This translates into CASSGQGGGYTF.